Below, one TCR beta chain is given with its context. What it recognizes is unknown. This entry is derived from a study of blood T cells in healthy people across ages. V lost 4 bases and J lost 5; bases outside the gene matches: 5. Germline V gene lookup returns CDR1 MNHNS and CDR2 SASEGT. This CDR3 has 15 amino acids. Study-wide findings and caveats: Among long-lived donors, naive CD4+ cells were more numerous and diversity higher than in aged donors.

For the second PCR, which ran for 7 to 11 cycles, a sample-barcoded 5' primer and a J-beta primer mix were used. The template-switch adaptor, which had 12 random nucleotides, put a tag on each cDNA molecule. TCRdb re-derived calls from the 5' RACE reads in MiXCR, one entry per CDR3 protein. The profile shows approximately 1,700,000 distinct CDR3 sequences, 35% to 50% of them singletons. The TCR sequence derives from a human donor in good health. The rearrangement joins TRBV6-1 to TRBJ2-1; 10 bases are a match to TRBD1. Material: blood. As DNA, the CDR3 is TGTGCCAGCAGTGCCTCCGGGACAGGGGACAATGAGCAGTTCTTC. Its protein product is CASSASGTGDNEQFF.